Reported below is one TCR beta chain. Its antigen is still unknown. Within one base of it there is no much larger clone, and no base qualities were kept. The collaborating institutions used their own protocols to collect whole blood in K2EDTA tubes. For TCRbeta analysis, collaborators shipped samples in one of three forms: frozen whole blood, isolated PBMCs, or DNA extracted from either of those sample types. The record originates from a study of blood T cell repertoires in COVID-19 (dated by TCRdb to 2020 to 2022). Study-level background: The collaborator samples originated in the United States, Italy and Spain and spanned the acute and convalescent phases of COVID-19. Subjects who had been exposed to COVID-19, were actively infected with it, or had recovered from it provided the deeply sampled blood TCRbeta repertoires that made up the dataset. Where available, HLA class I and class II types were obtained from metadata supplied by the sample provider rather than from assay-based typing. The sample metadata nearly always contained a de-identified subject ID, COVID-19 status, age in years and sex. The repertoires were released in a freely available public database intended as a resource for research on the immune response to SARS-CoV-2. Samples came from the ongoing ImmuneRACE study (first 160 participants) plus 1,254 subjects from 6 global collaborators. The prospective study material was composed of cDNA or gDNA derived from T cells, B-cell-depleted T cells, or PBMCs. Summary of the overall study and its limitations: The amount of clinical and demographic metadata varied by source and participant and was provided uncurated.

The CDR1 and CDR2 encoded by the germline V gene (reference sequence) are MNHEY and SMNVEV. The CDR3 contains 12 residues, cysteine and phenylalanine counted. CDR3 DNA is the only sequence kept; it has 36 bases, read in frame from the first base. The germline ends are 4 bases apart after V is trimmed by 4 bases and J by 1 base. TCRbeta CDR3 regions were amplified from genomic DNA using the immunoSEQ Assay, a bias-controlled multiplex PCR. The study's processing was this. Within the assay, amplification of reference gene primers was used to estimate how many nucleated cells each sample contained. Sequence reads were collapsed and filtered to measure the absolute abundance of every unique TCRbeta CDR3 rearrangement. Productive Simpson clonality was computed per sample as the square root of Simpson's diversity index over productive rearrangements. The clones in this table, taken by TCRdb from immuneACCESS, are in-frame only. Not every clone is retained; where verified, under half of the shortfall comes from an unresolved V gene, and the cause of the rest is unknown. The D gene and trimming were derived from the DNA, and the V and J assignments and clone size from that table. Counted in this sample were approximately 73,000 clones; approximately 86% of them appeared once. More than 1.5% of the sample lies in the top ten.

Sequences were obtained from peripheral blood. Recombination joined TRBV27 with TRBJ2-5, with the D gene call left open. The TCR sequence derives from a woman in her sixties with acute or convalescent COVID-19. The DNA sequence is as follows: TGTGCCAGCAGTTCCTCCCAAGAGACCCAGTACTTC. This translates into CASSSSQETQYF.